These T cell receptor beta chains were read from a single sample in a study of cytomegalovirus exposure and HLA in healthy donors. Repertoires were generated with immunoSEQ multiplex PCR, while TCRdb's copy carries only in-frame clones and drops some. This table has approximately 140,000 clones, 70% to 80% appearing once. Source material: PBMCs. The receptors come from a human donor in good health. CDR3s include the opening cysteine and the closing phenylalanine or tryptophan. The D gene is left open where the match is weak. The listing skips clone size in some rows; elsewhere it reads once, few, many or a size class.

TRBD1,TRBJ2-7,.,13,TRBV5-6,TGTGCCAGCAGGAACACAGGGGCCTACGAGCAGTACTTC,CASRNTGAYEQYF
.,TRBJ1-4,few,13,TRBV6-5,TGTGCCAGCAGTTCCGCGGTAAATGAAAAACTGTTTTTT,CASSSAVNEKLFF
TRBD1,TRBJ2-3,.,14,TRBV6-5,TGTGCCAGCAGAAACAGGGGGCTCACAGATACGCAGTATTTT,CASRNRGLTDTQYF
TRBD2,TRBJ2-1,.,15,TRBV4-3,TGCGCCAGCAGCCAAGTAGCGGGAGCGGGCAATGAGCAGTTCTTC,CASSQVAGAGNEQFF
TRBD1,TRBJ1-2,.,15,TRBV7-6,TGTGCCAGCAGCTCCAGACAGGGTGGGGACTATGGCTACACCTTC,CASSSRQGGDYGYTF
TRBD2,TRBJ2-3,.,11,TRBV30,TGTGCCTCGGGGAGGGCAGATACGCAGTATTTT,CASGRADTQYF
TRBD1,TRBJ2-7,.,15,TRBV5-6,TGTGCCAGCAGCTTGGGACAGGGGATAAAAAACGAGCAGTACTTC,CASSLGQGIKNEQYF
.,TRBJ1-2,.,13,TRBV5-6,TGTGCCAGCAGCTTGTGGGTATCGGGTGGCTACACCTTC,CASSLWVSGGYTF
TRBD2,TRBJ2-1,few,15,TRBV11-3,TGTGCCAGCAGCAGTAGCGGGAGGGGGGAGGCTGAGCAGTTCTTC,CASSSSGRGEAEQFF
.,TRBJ2-3,few,15,TRBV12-5,TGTGCTAGTGGTTTATCAGGGTCGTACACAGATACGCAGTATTTT,CASGLSGSYTDTQYF